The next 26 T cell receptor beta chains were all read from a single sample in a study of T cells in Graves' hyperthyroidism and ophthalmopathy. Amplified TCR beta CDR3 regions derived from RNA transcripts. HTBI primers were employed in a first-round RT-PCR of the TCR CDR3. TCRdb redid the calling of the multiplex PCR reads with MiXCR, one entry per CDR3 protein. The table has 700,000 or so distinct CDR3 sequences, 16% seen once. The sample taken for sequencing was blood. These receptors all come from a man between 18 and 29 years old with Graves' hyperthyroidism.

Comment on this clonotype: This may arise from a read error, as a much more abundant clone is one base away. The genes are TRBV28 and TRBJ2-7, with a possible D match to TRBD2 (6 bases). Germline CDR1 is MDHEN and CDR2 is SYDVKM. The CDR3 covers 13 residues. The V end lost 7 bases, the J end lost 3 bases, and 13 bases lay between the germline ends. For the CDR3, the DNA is TGTGCCAGCAATCTATCGCGGGACTACGAGCAGTACTTC. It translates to CASNLSRDYEQYF.

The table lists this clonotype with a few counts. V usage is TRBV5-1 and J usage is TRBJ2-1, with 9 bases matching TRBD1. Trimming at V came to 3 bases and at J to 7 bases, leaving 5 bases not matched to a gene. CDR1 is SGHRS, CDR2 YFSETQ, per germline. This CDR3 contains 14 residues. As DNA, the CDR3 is TGCGCCAGCAGCTCCGGGACAGGGTTTAATGAGCAGTTCTTC. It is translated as CASSSGTGFNEQFF.

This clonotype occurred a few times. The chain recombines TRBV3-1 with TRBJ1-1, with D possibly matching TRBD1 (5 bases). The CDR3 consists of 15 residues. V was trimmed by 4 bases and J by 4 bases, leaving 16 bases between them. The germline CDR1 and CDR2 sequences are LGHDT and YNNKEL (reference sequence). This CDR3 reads CASSPPGAGTTEAFF. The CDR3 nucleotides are TGTGCCAGCAGCCCCCCCGGGGCAGGGACCACTGAAGCTTTCTTT. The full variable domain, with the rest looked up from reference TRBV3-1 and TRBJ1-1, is DTAVSQTPKYLVTQMGNDKSIKCEQNLGHDTMYWYKQDSKKFLKIMFSYNNKELIINETVPNRFSPKSPDKAHLNLHINSLELGDSAVYFCASSPPGAGTTEAFFGQGTRLTVV.

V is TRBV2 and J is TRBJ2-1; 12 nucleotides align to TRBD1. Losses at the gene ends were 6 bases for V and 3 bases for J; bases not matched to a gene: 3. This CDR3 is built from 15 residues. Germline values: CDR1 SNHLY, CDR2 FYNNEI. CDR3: CASRGTGGYYNEQFF. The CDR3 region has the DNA TGTGCCAGCAGGGGGACAGGGGGCTACTACAATGAGCAGTTCTTC.

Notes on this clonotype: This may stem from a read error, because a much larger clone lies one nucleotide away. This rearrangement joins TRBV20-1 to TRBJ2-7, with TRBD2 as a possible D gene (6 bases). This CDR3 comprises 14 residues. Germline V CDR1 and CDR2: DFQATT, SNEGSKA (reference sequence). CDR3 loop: CSARDVGLSYGQYF. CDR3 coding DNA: TGCAGTGCTAGAGATGTGGGACTCTCCTACGGGCAGTACTTC.

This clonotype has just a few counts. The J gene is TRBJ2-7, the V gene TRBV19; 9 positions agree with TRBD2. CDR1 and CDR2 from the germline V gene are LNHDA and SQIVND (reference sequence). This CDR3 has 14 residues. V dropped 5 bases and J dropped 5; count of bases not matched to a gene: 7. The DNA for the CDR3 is TGTGCCAGTAGTGTGTTAGCGGGAGCGGACGAGCAGTACTTC. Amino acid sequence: CASSVLAGADEQYF.

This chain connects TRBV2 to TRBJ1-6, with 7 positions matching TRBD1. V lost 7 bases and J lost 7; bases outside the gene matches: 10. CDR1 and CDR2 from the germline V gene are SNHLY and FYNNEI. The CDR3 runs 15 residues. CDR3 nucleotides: TGTGCCAGCACCCCCGACAGGGCGGGAAATTCACCCCTCCACTTT. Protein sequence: CASTPDRAGNSPLHF.

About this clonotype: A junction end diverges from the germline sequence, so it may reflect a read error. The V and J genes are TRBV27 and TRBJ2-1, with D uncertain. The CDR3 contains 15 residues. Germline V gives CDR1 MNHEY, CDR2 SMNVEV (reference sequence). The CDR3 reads CASIARATHGHERFF. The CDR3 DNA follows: TGTGCCAGCATCGCACGGGCCACACATGGGCATGAGCGGTTCTTC.

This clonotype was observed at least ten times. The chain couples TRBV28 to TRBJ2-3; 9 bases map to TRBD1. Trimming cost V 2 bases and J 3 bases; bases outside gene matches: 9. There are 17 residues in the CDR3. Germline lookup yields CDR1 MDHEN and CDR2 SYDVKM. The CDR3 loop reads CASSLPLRTGATDTQYF. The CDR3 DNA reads TGTGCCAGCAGTTTACCGTTGAGGACAGGGGCGACAGATACGCAGTATTTT.

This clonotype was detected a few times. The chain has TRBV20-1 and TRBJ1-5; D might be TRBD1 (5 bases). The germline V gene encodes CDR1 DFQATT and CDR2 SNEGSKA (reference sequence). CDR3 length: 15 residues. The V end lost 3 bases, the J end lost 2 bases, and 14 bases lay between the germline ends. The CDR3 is CSASGAPGGNQPQHF. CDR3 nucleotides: TGCAGTGCTAGCGGGGCACCGGGAGGCAATCAGCCCCAGCATTTT.

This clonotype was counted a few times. This CDR3 is CASSYKGRWGEQFF. The CDR3 bases are TGTGCCAGCAGTTATAAGGGGCGGTGGGGTGAGCAGTTCTTC. The chain combines TRBV6-1 with TRBJ2-1, with D possibly TRBD1 on 5 matching bases. Germline values: CDR1 MNHNS, CDR2 SASEGT. This CDR3 contains 14 residues. V was shortened by 5 bases and J by 9 bases, with 17 bases between the two germline ends.

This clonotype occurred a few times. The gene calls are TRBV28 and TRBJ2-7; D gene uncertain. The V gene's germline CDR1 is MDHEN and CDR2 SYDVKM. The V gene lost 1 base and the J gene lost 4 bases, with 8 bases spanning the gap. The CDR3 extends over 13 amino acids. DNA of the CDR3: TGTGCCAGCAGTTTATTGTTCGCGTACGAGCAGTACTTC. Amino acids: CASSLLFAYEQYF. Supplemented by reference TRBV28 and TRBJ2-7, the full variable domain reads DVKVTQSSRYLVKRTGEKVFLECVQDMDHENMFWYRQDPGLGLRLIYFSYDVKMKEKGDIPEGYSVSREKKERFSLILESASTNQTSMYLCASSLLFAYEQYFGPGTRLTVT.

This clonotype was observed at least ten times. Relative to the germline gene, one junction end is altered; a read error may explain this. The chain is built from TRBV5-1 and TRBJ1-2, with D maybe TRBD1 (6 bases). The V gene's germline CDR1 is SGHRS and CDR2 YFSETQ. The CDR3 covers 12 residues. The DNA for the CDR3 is TGTGCCAGCAGCTTAGGGGGAGATGGCTACACCTTC. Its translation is CASSLGGDGYTF.

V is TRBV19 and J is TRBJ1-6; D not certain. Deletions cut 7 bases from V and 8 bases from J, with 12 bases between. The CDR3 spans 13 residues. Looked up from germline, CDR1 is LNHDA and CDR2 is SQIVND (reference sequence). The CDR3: CASIWVYHSPLHF. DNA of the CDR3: TGTGCCAGTATTTGGGTCTACCATTCACCCCTCCACTTT.

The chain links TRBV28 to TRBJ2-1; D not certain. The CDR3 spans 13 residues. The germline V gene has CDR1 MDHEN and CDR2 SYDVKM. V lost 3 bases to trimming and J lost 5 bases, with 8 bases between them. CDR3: CASSFGRHNEQFF. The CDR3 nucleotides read TGTGCCAGCAGTTTTGGCAGACACAATGAGCAGTTCTTC.

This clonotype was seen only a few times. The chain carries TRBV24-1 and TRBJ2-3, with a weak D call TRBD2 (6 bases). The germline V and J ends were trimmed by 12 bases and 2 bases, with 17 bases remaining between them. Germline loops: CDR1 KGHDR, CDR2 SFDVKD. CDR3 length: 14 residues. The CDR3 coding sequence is TGTGCCGCCCAGCCCGGGGGATCCACAGATACGCAGTATTTT. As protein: CAAQPGGSTDTQYF.

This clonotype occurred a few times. CDR3 region: CSVLAGGPPYEQYF. The DNA of the CDR3 is TGCAGCGTTTTAGCGGGAGGGCCTCCCTACGAGCAGTACTTC. The chain joins TRBV29-1 to TRBJ2-7, with 11 bases aligning to TRBD2. V lost 5 bases, J lost 2 bases, and 5 bases stayed unmatched. CDR3 length equals 14 residues. Germline values: CDR1 SQVTM, CDR2 ANQGSEA.

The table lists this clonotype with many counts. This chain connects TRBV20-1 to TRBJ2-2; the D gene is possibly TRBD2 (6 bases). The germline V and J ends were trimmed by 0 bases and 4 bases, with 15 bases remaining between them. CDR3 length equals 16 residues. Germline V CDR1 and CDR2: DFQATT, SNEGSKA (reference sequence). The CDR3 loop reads CSAREIRGVGTGELFF. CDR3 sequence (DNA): TGCAGTGCTAGAGAGATCCGCGGGGTGGGCACCGGGGAGCTGTTTTTT.

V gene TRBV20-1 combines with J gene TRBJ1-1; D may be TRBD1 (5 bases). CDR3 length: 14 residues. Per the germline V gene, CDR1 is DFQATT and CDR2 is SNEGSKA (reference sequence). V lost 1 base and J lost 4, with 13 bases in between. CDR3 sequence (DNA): TGCAGTGCTAGAGTCGGGGGACCAAGCACTGAAGCTTTCTTT. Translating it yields CSARVGGPSTEAFF.

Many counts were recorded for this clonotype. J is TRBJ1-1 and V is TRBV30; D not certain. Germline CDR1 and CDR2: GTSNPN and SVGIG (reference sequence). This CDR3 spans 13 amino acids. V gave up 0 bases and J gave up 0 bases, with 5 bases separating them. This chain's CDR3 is CAWSVEMNTEAFF. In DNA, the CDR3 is TGTGCCTGGAGTGTCGAAATGAACACTGAAGCTTTCTTT.

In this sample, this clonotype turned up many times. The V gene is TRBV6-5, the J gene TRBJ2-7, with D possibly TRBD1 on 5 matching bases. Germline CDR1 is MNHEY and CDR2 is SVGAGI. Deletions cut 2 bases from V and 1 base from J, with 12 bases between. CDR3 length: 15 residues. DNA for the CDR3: TGTGCCAGCAGTTACGGGGCGTTGGGTTCCTACGAGCAGTACTTC. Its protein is CASSYGALGSYEQYF.

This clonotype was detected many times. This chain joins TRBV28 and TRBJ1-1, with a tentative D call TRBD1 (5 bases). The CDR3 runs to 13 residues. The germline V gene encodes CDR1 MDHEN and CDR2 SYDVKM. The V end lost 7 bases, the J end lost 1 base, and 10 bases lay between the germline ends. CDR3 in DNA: TGTGCCAGCACCAGCCAGGGGAACACTGAAGCTTTCTTT. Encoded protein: CASTSQGNTEAFF.

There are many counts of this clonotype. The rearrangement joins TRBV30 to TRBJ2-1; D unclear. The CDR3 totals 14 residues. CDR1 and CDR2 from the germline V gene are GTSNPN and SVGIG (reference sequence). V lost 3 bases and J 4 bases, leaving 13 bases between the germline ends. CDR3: CAWRGLYGYNEQFF. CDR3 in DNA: TGTGCCTGGAGGGGATTATATGGGTACAATGAGCAGTTCTTC.

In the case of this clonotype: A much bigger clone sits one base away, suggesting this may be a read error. The DNA for the CDR3 is TGTGCCAGCAGCTTAGATCAAGTACTGGGTACTAACACTGAAGCTTCCTTT. It is translated as CASSLDQVLGTNTEASF. The rearrangement joins TRBV11-3 to TRBJ1-1; D remains ambiguous. The CDR3 length is 17 residues. Germline lookup yields CDR1 SGHNT and CDR2 YENEEA.

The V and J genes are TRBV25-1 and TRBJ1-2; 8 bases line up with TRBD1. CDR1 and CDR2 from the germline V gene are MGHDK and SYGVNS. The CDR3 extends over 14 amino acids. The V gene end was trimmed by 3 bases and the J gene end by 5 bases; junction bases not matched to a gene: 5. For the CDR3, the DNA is TGTGCCAGCAGTGATCAGGGGGCGCGGTATGGCTACACCTTC. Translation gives CASSDQGARYGYTF.

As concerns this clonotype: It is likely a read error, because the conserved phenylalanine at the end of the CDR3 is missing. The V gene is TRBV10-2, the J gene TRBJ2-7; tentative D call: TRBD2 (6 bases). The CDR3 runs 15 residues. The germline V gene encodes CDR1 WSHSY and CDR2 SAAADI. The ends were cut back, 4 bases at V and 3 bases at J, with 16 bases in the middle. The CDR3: CASSVGGVLYYEQYL. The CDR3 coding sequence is TGCGCCAGCAGTGTGGGGGGAGTCCTTTACTACGAGCAGTACCTC.